A selection of T cell receptor beta chains follows, all from one sample in a study of shared clonotypes between healthy human individuals. Using immunoSEQ multiplex PCR, the repertoire was profiled, and TCRdb retains in-frame clones only, with some absent. This sample has under 2.5 million clones; approximately 90% occur once, and the top ten carry about 0.41%. Sequencing input: naive CD4+ T cells from PBMCs. These receptors all come from a man in his late teens or twenties in good health. Some clones in this sample may be carry-over from other donors' samples. The CDR3 runs from the conserved cysteine through the conserved F or W. Each record gives: D gene, V gene, clone size, J gene, CDR3 DNA, CDR3 protein. A D gene is named only where the DNA matches it firmly. Not every row has a clone size; where given, it reads once, few, many or a size class.

-	TRBV9	-	TRBJ1-2	TGTGCCAGCAGCGGCCGGGAGGGGAACTATGGCTACACCTTC	CASSGREGNYGYTF
-	TRBV18	-	TRBJ1-1	TGTGCCAGCTCGGACAGAACGAACACTGAAGCTTTCTTT	CASSDRTNTEAFF
-	TRBV6-5	-	TRBJ1-2	TGTGCCAGCACCTCGGGCGGCTCCGGAAGAGGCTACACCTTC	CASTSGGSGRGYTF
TRBD2	TRBV11-2	-	TRBJ2-5	TGTGCCAGCAGCATGATAGCGGGTGGATTGGGAGAGACCCAGTACTTC	CASSMIAGGLGETQYF
TRBD1	TRBV5-4	-	TRBJ1-4	TGTGCCAGCAGCTTGGGGGGCCAGGGGGCAGGAGATGAAAAACTGTTTTTT	CASSLGGQGAGDEKLFF
-	TRBV19	once	TRBJ1-2	TGTGCCAGTAGTATAAGGTCCCCAGCGGATGGCTACACCTTC	CASSIRSPADGYTF
-	TRBV5-4	-	TRBJ2-7	TGTGCCAGCAGCTTGGCGGGGGTTCCCTACGAGCAGTACTTC	CASSLAGVPYEQYF
TRBD2	TRBV15	-	TRBJ2-7	TGTGCCACCAGCAGAGATAGCGGGCTCAAACCCTACGAGCAGTACTTC	CATSRDSGLKPYEQYF
-	TRBV2	-	TRBJ2-1	TGTGCCAGCAGTGTAGAGTCTAGCCTGAGTGCTGAGCAGTTCTTC	CASSVESSLSAEQFF
-	TRBV11-2	-	TRBJ1-2	TGTGCCAGCAGCCCCCCGGGACGGAGTAACCCTAACTATGGCTACACCTTC	CASSPPGRSNPNYGYTF
TRBD1	TRBV19	-	TRBJ2-2	TGTGCCAGTAGTATAGGGAGGACAGGGTCCGGGGAGCTGTTTTTT	CASSIGRTGSGELFF
TRBD1	TRBV19	-	TRBJ1-2	TGTGCCAGTAGCTGGACAGGGGGCGACGGCTACACCTTC	CASSWTGGDGYTF
-	TRBV28	once	TRBJ2-2	TGTGCCAGCAGTGAAGTGACAAGTGGTAGTAATGGGGAGCTGTTTTTT	CASSEVTSGSNGELFF
TRBD1	TRBV18	-	TRBJ1-3	TGTGCCAGCTCACCCCGGACAGGGGGTAATTCTGGAAACACCATATATTTT	CASSPRTGGNSGNTIYF
-	TRBV9	-	TRBJ2-4	TGTGCCAGCAGCGTAGATGGCAGAGCCAAAAACATTCAGTACTTC	CASSVDGRAKNIQYF
-	TRBV11-2	-	TRBJ1-4	TGTGCCAGCAGCTTAGTCCCCACAGAAAAACTGTTTTTT	CASSLVPTEKLFF
-	TRBV19	-	TRBJ1-2	TGTGCCAGTAGTATCCCCAAGCGACAGGTCGGCTACACCTTC	CASSIPKRQVGYTF
-	TRBV6-6	-	TRBJ2-7	TGTGCCAGCAGTTACTCGATCTTGAACGAGCAGTACTTC	CASSYSILNEQYF
-	TRBV11-2	-	TRBJ1-4	TGTGCCAGCACCAACACCGGGACAAAGGAAAAACTGTTTTTT	CASTNTGTKEKLFF
-	TRBV15	-	TRBJ1-1	TGTGCCACCAGCAGCTACACTGAAGCTTTCTTT	CATSSYTEAFF
TRBD1	TRBV2	-	TRBJ1-2	TGTGCCAGCTTAAGACAGGGGGCTTTGCACTATGGCTACACCTTC	CASLRQGALHYGYTF
-	TRBV4-1	once	TRBJ2-7	TGCGCCAGCAGCCAAGAGACCAGCCTCGGTTCCTACGAGCAGTACTTC	CASSQETSLGSYEQYF
TRBD1	TRBV6-6	-	TRBJ2-7	TGTGCCAGCAGCTCGGACAGGGAGACCTACGAGCAGTACTTC	CASSSDRETYEQYF
TRBD2	TRBV27	-	TRBJ2-2	TGTGCCAGCAGTTTATGGCTAGCGGGCGTCACCGGGGAGCTGTTTTTT	CASSLWLAGVTGELFF
-	TRBV6-1	-	TRBJ1-1	TGTGCCAGCAGTGATATCTTAGCCTACACTGAAGCTTTCTTT	CASSDILAYTEAFF
TRBD1	TRBV28	-	TRBJ1-2	TGTGCCAGCAGCCCGGGACAGGGGAGATATGGCTACACCTTC	CASSPGQGRYGYTF
-	TRBV6-1	-	TRBJ2-2	TGTGCCAGCACCAGACTTACCACCGGGGAGCTGTTTTTT	CASTRLTTGELFF
-	TRBV28	-	TRBJ1-2	TGTGCCAGCAGTCGTGACAGGAACTATGGCTACACCTTC	CASSRDRNYGYTF
TRBD1	TRBV7-9	-	TRBJ2-1	TGTGCCAGCCAATCTCAGGGGGCCTCCTACAATGAGCAGTTCTTC	CASQSQGASYNEQFF
-	TRBV11-2	-	TRBJ2-7	TGTGCCAGCAGCTTAGGTGTCCACGAGCAGTACTTC	CASSLGVHEQYF
TRBD1	TRBV2	-	TRBJ2-1	TGTGCCAGCTCCTGGGACAGAAACAATGAGCAGTTCTTC	CASSWDRNNEQFF
TRBD1	TRBV5-4	-	TRBJ2-5	TGTGCCAGCAGCCAACCTGGGACAGTCGTCCGTGAGACCCAGTACTTC	CASSQPGTVVRETQYF
TRBD2	TRBV7-3	-	TRBJ2-1	TGTGCCAGCAGCTTAAAGGGACTAGCGGGATACAATGAGCAGTTCTTC	CASSLKGLAGYNEQFF
TRBD2	TRBV6-5	few	TRBJ2-7	TGTGCCAGCGGGGAGGGGGAGCAGTACTTC	CASGEGEQYF
TRBD1	TRBV5-1	-	TRBJ2-5	TGCGCCAGCAGCAGGGGACAGCAAGAGACCCAGTACTTC	CASSRGQQETQYF
TRBD2	TRBV5-1	-	TRBJ2-5	TGCGCCAGCAGCTTACCTAGCGGGAGAACGGAGACCCAGTACTTC	CASSLPSGRTETQYF
-	TRBV11-3	-	TRBJ2-3	TGTGCCAGCAGCTTAGGGGGGGTAAGCACAGATACGCAGTATTTT	CASSLGGVSTDTQYF
-	TRBV28	-	TRBJ2-7	TGTGCCAGCACCGCACAGGGGAGGAGGCAGTACTTC	CASTAQGRRQYF
TRBD2	TRBV11-2	-	TRBJ2-7	TGTGCCAGCAGCTTAGTCATATTAGCGGGAGGATCCGAGCAGTACTTC	CASSLVILAGGSEQYF
TRBD2	TRBV6-5	-	TRBJ2-1	TGTGCCAGCAGTCCGCTAGCGGGAGGGCATAATGAGCAGTTCTTC	CASSPLAGGHNEQFF
TRBD2	TRBV18	once	TRBJ2-7	TGTGCCAGCTCACCAACTAGCGGGAGCGACGAGCAGTACTTC	CASSPTSGSDEQYF
TRBD1	TRBV28	-	TRBJ1-1	TGTGCCAGCAGTTTGGGTTTTGCAGGGGGGGCTTTCTTT	CASSLGFAGGAFF
-	TRBV2	once	TRBJ2-7	TGTGCCAGCAGTGATGGGCTACCCTCCTACGAGCAGTACTTC	CASSDGLPSYEQYF
-	TRBV28	-	TRBJ2-3	TGTGCCAGCAGTTTAGGTGGTGGTGGGGCAATAACAGATACGCAGTATTTT	CASSLGGGGAITDTQYF
TRBD1	TRBV18	-	TRBJ1-1	TGTGCCAGCTCACCTGACAGGGGTCGGACTGAAGCTTTCTTT	CASSPDRGRTEAFF
-	TRBV7-3	once	TRBJ2-5	TGTGCCAGCAGCTTAAGGGGTCAGCCCCAAGAGACCCAGTACTTC	CASSLRGQPQETQYF
-	TRBV5-4	-	TRBJ1-1	TGTGCCAGCAGCTCCTATCAGGGTTCGAACACTGAAGCTTTCTTT	CASSSYQGSNTEAFF
-	TRBV11-2	-	TRBJ2-1	TGTGCCAGCAGCTTGGGCCGGACTCTAAACAATGAGCAGTTCTTC	CASSLGRTLNNEQFF
-	TRBV30	once	TRBJ2-7	TGTGCCTGGAGTCAGGGGACATACGAGCAGTACTTC	CAWSQGTYEQYF
-	TRBV10-3	-	TRBJ2-7	TGTGCCATCAGGGAGGGGGGAGTCCACGAGCAGTACTTC	CAIREGGVHEQYF
-	TRBV11-2	-	TRBJ2-5	TGTGCCAGCAGCCCAACAGGACGGGAGACCCAGTACTTC	CASSPTGRETQYF
-	TRBV7-8	-	TRBJ2-7	TGTGCCAGCAGCCCCAGGGGAGGAAAGGGAGGGTACGAGCAGTACTTC	CASSPRGGKGGYEQYF
-	TRBV9	-	TRBJ2-3	TGTGCCAGCAGCGTAGAAATCCGGCCGAGGGGTACAGATACGCAGTATTTT	CASSVEIRPRGTDTQYF
-	TRBV7-2	once	TRBJ2-1	TGTGCCAGCAGCTTAGCGGGGTCCAATGAGCAGTTCTTC	CASSLAGSNEQFF
-	TRBV7-3	-	TRBJ2-1	TGTGCCAGCAGCTTAAACCCGACTCCAGCGCCCGGTGAGCAGTTCTTC	CASSLNPTPAPGEQFF
-	TRBV7-2	-	TRBJ1-2	TGTGCCAGCAGCAGAGACAGCGGTGGCTACACCTTC	CASSRDSGGYTF
-	TRBV29-1	-	TRBJ2-7	TGCAGCGTGGGAGTCTACGAGCAGTACTTC	CSVGVYEQYF
-	TRBV18	-	TRBJ2-5	TGTGCCAGCTCACCACCGGACAGCTACCAGACCCAGTACTTC	CASSPPDSYQTQYF
-	TRBV5-5	-	TRBJ2-5	TGTGCCAGCAGCCCGGCGAGCGGAGGCGGAGAGACCCAGTACTTC	CASSPASGGGETQYF